The source of this T cell receptor (beta chain) is a study of cytotoxic CD8 clonotypes in ibrutinib-treated CLL. Whole-study findings and limits: The times at which samples were taken varied between sustained-remission and progressing patients. Circulating CD8+ T-cell counts were tracked by baseline clonality, which exceeded that of age-matched healthy donors.

Repertoires were generated with immunoSEQ multiplex PCR, while TCRdb's copy carries only in-frame clones and drops some. Among 110,000 to 150,000 clones listed, about 80% were seen once. About this clone: Its antigen is still unknown.

Germline values: CDR1 SEHNR, CDR2 FQNEAQ (reference sequence). The CDR3 length is 13 residues. V lost 5 bases and J lost 2, with 9 bases in between. The specimen was PBMCs, collected after 12 months of ibrutinib treatment. This receptor was identified in a human donor with chronic lymphocytic leukemia. The rearrangement joins TRBV7-9 to TRBJ2-5, with D perhaps matching TRBD1 (5 bases). In nucleotides, the CDR3 is TGTGCCAGCAGCCCCAGGGATCAAGAGACCCAGTACTTC. Residues: CASSPRDQETQYF.